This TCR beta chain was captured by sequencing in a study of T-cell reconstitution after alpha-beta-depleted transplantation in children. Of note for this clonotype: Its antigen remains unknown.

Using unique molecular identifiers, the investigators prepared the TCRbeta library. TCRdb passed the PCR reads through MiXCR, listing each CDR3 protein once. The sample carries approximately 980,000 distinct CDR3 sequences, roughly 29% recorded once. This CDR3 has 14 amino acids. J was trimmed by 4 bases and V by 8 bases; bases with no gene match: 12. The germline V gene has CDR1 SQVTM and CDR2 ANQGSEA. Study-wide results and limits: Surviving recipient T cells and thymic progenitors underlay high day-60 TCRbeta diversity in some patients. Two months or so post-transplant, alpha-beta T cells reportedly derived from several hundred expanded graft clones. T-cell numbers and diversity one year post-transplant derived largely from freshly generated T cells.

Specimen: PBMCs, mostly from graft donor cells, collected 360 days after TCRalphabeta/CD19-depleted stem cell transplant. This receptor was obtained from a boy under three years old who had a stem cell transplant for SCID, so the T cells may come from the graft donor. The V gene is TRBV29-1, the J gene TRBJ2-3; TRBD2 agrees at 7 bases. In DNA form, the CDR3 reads TGCAGCCTAAAGCGGGGCGAGCTCGCAGATACGCAGTATTTT. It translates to CSLKRGELADTQYF.